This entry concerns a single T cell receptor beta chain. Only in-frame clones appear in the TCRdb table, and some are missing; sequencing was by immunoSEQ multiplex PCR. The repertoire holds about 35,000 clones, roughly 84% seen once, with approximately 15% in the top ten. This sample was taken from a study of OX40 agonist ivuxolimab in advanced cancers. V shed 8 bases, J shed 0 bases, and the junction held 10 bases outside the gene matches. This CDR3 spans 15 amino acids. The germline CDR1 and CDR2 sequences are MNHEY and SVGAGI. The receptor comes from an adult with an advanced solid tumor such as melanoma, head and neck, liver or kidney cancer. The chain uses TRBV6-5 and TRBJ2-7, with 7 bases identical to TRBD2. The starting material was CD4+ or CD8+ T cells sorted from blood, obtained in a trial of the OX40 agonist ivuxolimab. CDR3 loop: CASEATGRSSYEQYF. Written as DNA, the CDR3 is TGTGCCAGCGAGGCGACCGGGAGGAGCTCCTACGAGCAGTACTTC.